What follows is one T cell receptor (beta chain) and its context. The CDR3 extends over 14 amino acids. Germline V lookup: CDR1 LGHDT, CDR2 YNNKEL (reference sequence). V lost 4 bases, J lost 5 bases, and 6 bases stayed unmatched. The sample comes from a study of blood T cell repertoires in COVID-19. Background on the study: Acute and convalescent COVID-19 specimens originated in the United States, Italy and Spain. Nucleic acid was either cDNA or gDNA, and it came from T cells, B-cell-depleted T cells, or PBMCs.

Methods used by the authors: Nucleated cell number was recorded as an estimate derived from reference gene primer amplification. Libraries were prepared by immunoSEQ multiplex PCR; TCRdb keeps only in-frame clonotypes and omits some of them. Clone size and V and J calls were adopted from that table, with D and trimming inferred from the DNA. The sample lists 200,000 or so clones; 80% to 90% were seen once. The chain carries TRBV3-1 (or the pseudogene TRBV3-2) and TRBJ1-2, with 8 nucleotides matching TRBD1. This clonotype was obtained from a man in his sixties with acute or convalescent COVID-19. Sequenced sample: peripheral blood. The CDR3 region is CASSLGQAWYGYTF. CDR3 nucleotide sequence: TGTGCCAGCAGCCTGGGACAGGCTTGGTATGGCTACACCTTC.